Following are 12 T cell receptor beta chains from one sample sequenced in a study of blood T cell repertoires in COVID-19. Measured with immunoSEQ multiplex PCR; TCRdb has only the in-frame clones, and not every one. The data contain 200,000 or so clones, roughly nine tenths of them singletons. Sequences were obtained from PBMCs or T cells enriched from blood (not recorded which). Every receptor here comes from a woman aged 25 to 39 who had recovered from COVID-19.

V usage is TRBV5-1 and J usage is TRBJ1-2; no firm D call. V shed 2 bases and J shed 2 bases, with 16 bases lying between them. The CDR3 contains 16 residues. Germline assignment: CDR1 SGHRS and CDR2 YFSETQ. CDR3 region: CASSFGEVAVNYGYTF. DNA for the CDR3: TGCGCCAGCAGCTTTGGCGAGGTCGCGGTAAACTATGGCTACACCTTC. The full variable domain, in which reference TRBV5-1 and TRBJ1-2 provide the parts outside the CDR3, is KAGVTQTPRYLIKTRGQQVTLSCSPISGHRSVSWYQQTPGQGLQFLFEYFSETQRNKGNFPGRFSGRQFSNSRSEMNVSTLELGDSALYLCASSFGEVAVNYGYTFGSGTRLTVV.

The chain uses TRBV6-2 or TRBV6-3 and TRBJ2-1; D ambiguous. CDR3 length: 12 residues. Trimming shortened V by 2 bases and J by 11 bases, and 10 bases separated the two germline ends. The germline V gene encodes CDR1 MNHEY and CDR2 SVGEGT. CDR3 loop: CASSYNSRKQFF. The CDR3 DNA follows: TGTGCCAGCAGTTACAACAGTCGGAAGCAGTTCTTC.

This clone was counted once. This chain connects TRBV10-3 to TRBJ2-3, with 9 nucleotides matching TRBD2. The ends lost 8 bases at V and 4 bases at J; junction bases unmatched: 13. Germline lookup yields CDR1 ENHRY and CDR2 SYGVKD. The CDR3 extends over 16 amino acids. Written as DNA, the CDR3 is TGTGCCATCGGTTACTCGGGCCTAGCGGGGTCAGATACGCAGTATTTT. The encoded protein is CAIGYSGLAGSDTQYF.

The chain's CDR3 is CASSSTGEETEAFF. DNA for the CDR3: TGTGCCAGCAGCTCAACAGGGGAAGAAACTGAAGCTTTCTTT. The chain has TRBV7-9 and TRBJ1-1; 7 bases agree with TRBD1. V lost 4 bases to trimming and J lost 5 bases; unmatched junction nucleotides: 7. Per germline, CDR1 SEHNR and CDR2 FQNEAQ (reference sequence). The CDR3 totals 14 residues. Supplemented by reference TRBV7-9 and TRBJ1-1, the full variable domain reads DTGVSQNPRHKITKRGQNVTFRCDPISEHNRLYWYRQTLGQGPEFLTYFQNEAQLEKSRLLSDRFSAERPKGSFSTLEIQRTEQGDSAMYLCASSSTGEETEAFFGQGTRLTVV.

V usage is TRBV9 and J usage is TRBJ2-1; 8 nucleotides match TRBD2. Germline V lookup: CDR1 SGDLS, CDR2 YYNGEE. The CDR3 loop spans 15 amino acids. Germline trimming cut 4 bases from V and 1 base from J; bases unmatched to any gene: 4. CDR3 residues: CASSIRLASYNEQFF. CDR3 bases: TGTGCCAGCAGCATAAGACTAGCGTCCTACAATGAGCAGTTCTTC. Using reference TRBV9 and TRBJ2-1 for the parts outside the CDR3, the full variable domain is DSGVTQTPKHLITATGQRVTLRCSPRSGDLSVYWYQQSLDQGLQFLIQYYNGEERAKGNILERFSAQQFPDLHSELNLSSLELGDSALYFCASSIRLASYNEQFFGPGTRLTVL.

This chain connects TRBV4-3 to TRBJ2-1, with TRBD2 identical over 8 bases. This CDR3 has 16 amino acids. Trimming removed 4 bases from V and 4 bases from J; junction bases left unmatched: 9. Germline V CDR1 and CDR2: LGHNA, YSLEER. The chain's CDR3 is CASSLAISGDYNEQFF. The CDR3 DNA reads TGCGCCAGCAGCCTAGCCATTAGCGGGGATTACAATGAGCAGTTCTTC.

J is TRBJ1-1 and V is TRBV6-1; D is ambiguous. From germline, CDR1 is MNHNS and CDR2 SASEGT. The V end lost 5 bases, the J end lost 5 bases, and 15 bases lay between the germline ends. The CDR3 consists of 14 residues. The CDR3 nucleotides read TGTGCCAGCAGTTATTTGGACGAGGGAACTGAAGCTTTCTTT. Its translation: CASSYLDEGTEAFF.

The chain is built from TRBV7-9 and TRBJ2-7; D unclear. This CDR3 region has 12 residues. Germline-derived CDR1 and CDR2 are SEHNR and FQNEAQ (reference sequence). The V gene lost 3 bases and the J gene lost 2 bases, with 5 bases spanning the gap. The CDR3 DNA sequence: TGTGCCAGCAGCTTGTCTCCCTACGAGCAGTACTTC. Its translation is CASSLSPYEQYF.

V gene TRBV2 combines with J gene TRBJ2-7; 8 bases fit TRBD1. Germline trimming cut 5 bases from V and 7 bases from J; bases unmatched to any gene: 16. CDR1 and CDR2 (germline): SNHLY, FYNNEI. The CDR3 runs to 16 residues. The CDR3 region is CASSSRPGQDAWEQYF. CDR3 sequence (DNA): TGTGCCAGCAGTTCTCGTCCGGGACAGGACGCGTGGGAGCAGTACTTC. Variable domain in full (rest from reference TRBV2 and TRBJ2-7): EPEVTQTPSHQVTQMGQEVILRCVPISNHLYFYWYRQILGQKVEFLVSFYNNEISEKSEIFDDQFSVERPDGSNFTLKIRSTKLEDSAMYFCASSSRPGQDAWEQYFGPGTRLTVT.

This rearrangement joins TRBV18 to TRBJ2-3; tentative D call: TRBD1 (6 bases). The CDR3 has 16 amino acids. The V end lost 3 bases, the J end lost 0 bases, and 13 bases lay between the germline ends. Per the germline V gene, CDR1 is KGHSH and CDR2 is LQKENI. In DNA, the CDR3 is TGTGCCAGCTCACCGACAGGCTCAACGAGCACAGATACGCAGTATTTT. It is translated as CASSPTGSTSTDTQYF. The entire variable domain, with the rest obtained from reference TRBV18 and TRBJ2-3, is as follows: NAGVMQNPRHLVRRRGQEARLRCSPMKGHSHVYWYRQLPEEGLKFMVYLQKENIIDESGMPKERFSAEFPKEGPSILRIQQVVRGDSAAYFCASSPTGSTSTDTQYFGPGTRLTVL.

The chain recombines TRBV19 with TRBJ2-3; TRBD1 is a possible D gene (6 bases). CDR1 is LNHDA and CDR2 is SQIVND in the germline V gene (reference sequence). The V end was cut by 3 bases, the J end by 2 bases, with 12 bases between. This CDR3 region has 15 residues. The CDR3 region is CASSITRDTTDTQYF. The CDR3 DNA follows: TGTGCCAGTAGTATCACCCGGGACACCACAGATACGCAGTATTTT.

The CDR3 DNA is TGTGCCAGCAGCGTAGTTCCGAGAACAGGGGAAGTACACTATGGCTACACCTTC. Amino acid sequence: CASSVVPRTGEVHYGYTF. This chain joins TRBV9 and TRBJ1-2; 7 nucleotides match TRBD1. This CDR3 has 18 amino acids. Losses at the gene ends were 0 bases for V and 3 bases for J; bases not matched to a gene: 14. Germline values: CDR1 SGDLS, CDR2 YYNGEE.